Considering frequency, the clone carrying this TCR beta chain is medium-sized. What it binds is not known. This entry comes from a study of T cell clusters in autoimmune cytopenias. Study-level results: TRB repertoire shifts in secondary cytopenia and chronic lymphocytic leukemia mostly reflected lymphoma, not autoimmunity.

Multiplex touch-down PCR amplified TRB using TRB-A and TRB-B pools in one tube. From its re-call of the multiplex PCR reads, TCRdb lists each CDR3 protein once, without DNA. The sample has some 3,900 distinct CDR3 sequences. CDR3 length: 14 amino acids. Germline V gives CDR1 MNHNS, CDR2 SASEGT. TRB was amplified from about 260 ng of peripheral blood genomic DNA per sample. The J gene is TRBJ2-5, the V gene TRBV6-1; TCRdb gives TRBD1 as the D gene, but with no DNA this cannot be confirmed. The source is a human donor with an autoimmune cytopenia or autoimmune hepatitis (not recorded which). The sample was peripheral blood. This CDR3 reads CASSESGAQETQYF.